This T cell receptor (beta chain) was documented in a study of EBV T-cell therapy then PD-1 blockade in nasopharyngeal carcinoma (dated by TCRdb to the early 2020s). Remarks on this clone: The antigen this receptor binds is unknown. There are no base qualities to consult, and no much larger clone falls within one base.

The Qiagen DNeasy Kit was used to extract genomic DNA from the sorted cells. TCR beta chain deep sequencing was performed on the immunoSEQ platform. The authors processed their data as follows. Repertoire data analysis was performed with the immunoSEQ Analyzer software. The source is immuneACCESS, and TCRdb retained only in-frame sequences with V and J called. Part of the clones is not carried over; for the studies checked, unresolved V genes explain less than half of this, and the remainder is unexplained. That table is the source of V, J and clone size, and D and trimming were worked out from the DNA. In this sample the table shows about 19,000 clones, 84% of which occur a single time. Less than 35% of the sample goes to the ten largest clones. The treatment or condition label, read with the paper, signifies: AdE1-LMPpoly-expanded autologous EBV-specific T-cell therapy followed by anti-PD-1 nivolumab.

The sequencing here drew on CD8+ T cells from blood, taken at approximately day 30 from a patient whose treatment included autologous EBV-specific T cells and nivolumab. The source is a man aged 35 to 55 with nasopharyngeal carcinoma.

The CDR3 region: CASSFPGGASTEAFF. The nucleotide sequence reads as follows: TGTGCCAGCAGTTTCCCAGGGGGCGCGAGCACTGAAGCTTTCTTT. The chain employs TRBV27 and TRBJ1-1, and TRBD1 aligns with 8 junction nucleotides. Trimming leaves V shorter by 3 bases and J shorter by 4 bases, with the junction holding 7 bases beyond the gene matches. The CDR3 has 15 amino acids, counting the end cysteine and phenylalanine. Here the CDR3 DNA is all that survives: 45 bases in frame from base 1. Looking up the germline V gene (reference sequence) yields CDR1 MNHEY and CDR2 SMNVEV.